This T cell receptor (beta chain) derives from a study of blood T cell repertoires in COVID-19. In the study overall: The United States, Italy and Spain supplied acute and convalescent COVID-19 samples. The cDNA or gDNA used as material had been derived from T cells, B-cell-depleted T cells, or PBMCs.

Per the study methods: Scientists estimated how many nucleated cells there were by amplifying reference gene primers. Sequenced by immunoSEQ multiplex PCR; TCRdb stores in-frame clones only, minus some. The DNA gave D and trimming, while V, J and clone size come from that table. The data contain roughly 100,000 clones, about four fifths of them seen just once; the ten biggest clones take up about a sixth. CDR3 size: 14 residues. V gave up 0 bases and J gave up 0 bases, with 6 bases separating them. Germline CDR1 is SGHTS and CDR2 is YDEGEE. The chain carries TRBV5-8 and TRBJ1-1; D is perhaps TRBD1 (6 bases). The TCR sequence derives from a woman of 80 years or more with active or convalescent COVID-19. Input material: peripheral blood. CDR3 DNA: TGTGCCAGCAGCTTGGACAGGGTGAACACTGAAGCTTTCTTT. Residues: CASSLDRVNTEAFF.